The 16 T cell receptor beta chains below come from one sample, sequenced in a study of blood T cell repertoires in COVID-19. Profiled with immunoSEQ multiplex PCR; TCRdb holds only in-frame clones, not every one. The sample includes around 360,000 clones, roughly nine tenths of them seen just once. The specimen was PBMCs or T cells enriched from blood (not recorded which). Receptor source: a woman under 40 who had recovered from COVID-19.

The J gene is TRBJ1-5, the V gene TRBV19, with a possible D match to TRBD1 (6 bases). V was pared by 3 bases and J by 1 base, with 13 bases between. CDR3 length: 16 amino acids. Germline assignment: CDR1 LNHDA and CDR2 SQIVND (reference sequence). The CDR3 protein is CASSIWGRTSNQPQHF. DNA of the CDR3: TGTGCCAGTAGTATTTGGGGGCGGACGAGCAATCAGCCCCAGCATTTT.

This clone showed up just once. V usage is TRBV5-1 and J usage is TRBJ1-1, with D possibly being TRBD1 (5 bases). Trimming cost V 0 bases and J 1 base, with 10 bases left between them. Germline assignment: CDR1 SGHRS and CDR2 YFSETQ. The CDR3 length is 15 residues. CDR3 sequence reads: CASSLAGVGNTEAFF. The CDR3 DNA reads as TGCGCCAGCAGCTTGGCGGGGGTGGGGAACACTGAAGCTTTCTTT. Complete variable domain (other parts from reference TRBV5-1 and TRBJ1-1): KAGVTQTPRYLIKTRGQQVTLSCSPISGHRSVSWYQQTPGQGLQFLFEYFSETQRNKGNFPGRFSGRQFSNSRSEMNVSTLELGDSALYLCASSLAGVGNTEAFFGQGTRLTVV.

The chain has TRBV5-6 and TRBJ1-1, with D uncertain. Germline V CDR1 and CDR2: SGHDT, YYEEEE. The CDR3 consists of 14 residues. Between the trimmed V and J ends, which lost 1 base and 2 bases, there was a span of 9 bases. This CDR3 reads CASSLSEGNTEAFF. The CDR3 DNA sequence: TGTGCCAGCAGCTTGTCGGAGGGAAACACTGAAGCTTTCTTT. Drawing the rest from reference TRBV5-6 and TRBJ1-1, the complete variable domain is DAGVTQSPTHLIKTRGQQVTLRCSPKSGHDTVSWYQQALGQGPQFIFQYYEEEERQRGNFPDRFSGHQFPNYSSELNVNALLLGDSALYLCASSLSEGNTEAFFGQGTRLTVV.

The rearrangement uses TRBV27 and TRBJ2-3; TRBD2 matches at 7 bases. V lost 1 base to trimming and J lost 5 bases; unmatched junction nucleotides: 3. The germline V gene encodes CDR1 MNHEY and CDR2 SMNVEV (reference sequence). The CDR3 runs to 14 residues. The CDR3 is CASSLWGGGDTQYF. CDR3 bases: TGTGCCAGCAGTTTATGGGGGGGTGGAGATACGCAGTATTTT.

Comment on this clone: This CDR3 is also generated by other DNA sequences in the sample. The V gene is TRBV19, the J gene TRBJ1-2; D uncertain. The CDR3 runs to 14 residues. Trimming pared 3 bases from V and 5 bases from J, leaving 13 bases between. Germline lookup yields CDR1 LNHDA and CDR2 SQIVND (reference sequence). CDR3 bases: TGTGCCAGTAGTATTCTGGCGGGAGGTTATGGCTACACCTTC. Translating gives CASSILAGGYGYTF.

CDR3 DNA: TGTGCCAGCAGCTCGGGACAGTACACTGAAGCTTTCTTT. It translates to CASSSGQYTEAFF. This chain links TRBV7-2 with TRBJ1-1, with 7 bases lining up with TRBD1. The V gene end was trimmed by 4 bases and the J gene end by 3 bases; junction bases not matched to a gene: 2. Germline CDR1 reads SGHTA; CDR2 reads FQGNSA. CDR3 length equals 13 residues. Together with reference TRBV7-2 and TRBJ1-1, the CDR3 gives the full variable domain: GAGVSQSPSNKVTEKGKDVELRCDPISGHTALYWYRQSLGQGLEFLIYFQGNSAPDKSGLPSDRFSAERTGGSVSTLTIQRTQQEDSAVYLCASSSGQYTEAFFGQGTRLTVV.

CDR3 residues: CAEGLTQETQYF. The CDR3 nucleotides are TGTGCCGAGGGCCTTACCCAAGAGACCCAGTACTTC. The J gene is TRBJ2-5, the V gene TRBV28; TRBD2 is a possible D gene (5 bases). V lost 11 bases and J 1 base, leaving 11 bases between the germline ends. The CDR3 sequence is 12 residues long. In germline, CDR1 is MDHEN, CDR2 SYDVKM.

The chain joins TRBV9 to TRBJ2-7, with D maybe TRBD1 (6 bases). The CDR3 is made up of 14 amino acids. Deletions cut 3 bases from V and 0 bases from J, with 10 bases between. The germline V gene encodes CDR1 SGDLS and CDR2 YYNGEE. CDR3 DNA sequence: TGTGCCAGCAGCGCCGGGACATACTCCTACGAGCAGTACTTC. Residues: CASSAGTYSYEQYF.

In its sample, this clone was seen once. The V and J genes are TRBV9 and TRBJ1-6; 9 nucleotides agree with TRBD1. Germline CDR1 reads SGDLS; CDR2 reads YYNGEE. The length of the CDR3 is 16 residues. V trimming: 0 bases; J trimming: 7 bases; junction bases outside the gene matches: 5. In nucleotides, the CDR3 is TGTGCCAGCAGCGTAGCTGAAGGACAGGGGAATTCACCCCTCCACTTT. Protein product: CASSVAEGQGNSPLHF.

Worth noting for this clone: Other DNA sequences from this sample encode an identical CDR3 as well. The CDR3 DNA reads as TGTGCCAGCAGCGTAGGAGGCACCGGGGAGCTGTTTTTT. This codes for CASSVGGTGELFF. The rearrangement joins TRBV9 to TRBJ2-2; D remains ambiguous. The CDR3 has 13 residues. V was trimmed by 0 bases and J by 4 bases, leaving 4 bases between them. CDR1 SGDLS and CDR2 YYNGEE come from the germline V gene.

The chain combines TRBV9 with TRBJ2-3, with D hard to call. V shed 2 bases and J shed 6 bases, with 10 bases lying between them. Germline CDR1 is SGDLS and CDR2 is YYNGEE. This CDR3 is 13 amino acids long. This CDR3 reads CASSVSSWDTQYF. CDR3 nucleotide sequence: TGTGCCAGCAGCGTGAGTTCTTGGGATACGCAGTATTTT.

This chain uses TRBV1 with TRBJ2-5; TRBD2 reflects the table's D call only, with no check against the DNA. TRBV1 is shown as a pseudogene. The CDR3 contains 17 residues. CDR3 nucleotides: TGCACCAGCAGCCGCTCAGGACTAGCCCTTTTTCCTGAGACCCAGTACTTC. The encoded protein is CTSSRSGLALFPETQYF.

The chain joins TRBV5-1 to TRBJ2-1; D remains ambiguous. CDR3 length: 15 amino acids. The V gene lost 1 base and the J gene lost 2 bases, with 10 bases spanning the gap. The V gene's germline CDR1 is SGHRS and CDR2 YFSETQ. CDR3 protein: CASSLRPETYNEQFF. As DNA, the CDR3 is TGCGCCAGCAGCTTGAGACCGGAGACCTACAATGAGCAGTTCTTC.

CDR3 sequence: CASTLPTSSGSDNEQFF. The DNA of the CDR3 is TGTGCCAGCACCCTCCCGACTTCTAGCGGGAGTGACAATGAGCAGTTCTTC. V is TRBV7-8 and J is TRBJ2-1; 10 nucleotides align to TRBD2. Germline V lookup: CDR1 SGHVS, CDR2 FQNEAQ. J gave up 5 bases and V 7 bases, and 14 bases lay outside the gene matches. The CDR3 is made up of 17 amino acids.

V gene TRBV27 combines with J gene TRBJ1-5; TRBD1 agrees at 7 bases. The V segment lost 5 bases and the J segment 3 bases; nucleotides outside the gene matches: 4. Per the germline V gene, CDR1 is MNHEY and CDR2 is SMNVEV (reference sequence). This CDR3 comprises 14 residues. The CDR3 region has the DNA TGTGCCAGCAGTATAGGACAGGACAATCAGCCCCAGCATTTT. Protein: CASSIGQDNQPQHF.

This clone was seen only once. The J gene is TRBJ1-3, the V gene TRBV12-5, with 7 nucleotides matching TRBD1. This CDR3 is built from 17 residues. V was clipped by 0 bases and J by 2 bases; unmatched bases: 7. Germline-derived CDR1 and CDR2 are LGHNT and FRNRAP. Here the CDR3 reads CASGLVTGVRTGNTIYF. The CDR3 DNA reads as TGTGCTAGTGGTTTGGTTACAGGGGTACGGACTGGAAACACCATATATTTT.